What follows describes a single TCR beta chain. What antigen it recognizes has not been identified. No base-level quality is on record; no much larger clone is a single base apart. The data belong to a study of Tregs in tolerant kidney transplant recipients (dated by TCRdb to between 2018 and 2020). About the investigation overall: Before combined kidney and bone marrow transplantation, this study identified donor-specific regulatory T cells using TCRbeta sequencing and then followed those same cells after transplant.

Study-wide conclusions, independent of this receptor: For some patients, the PCR primers changed as time went on, which meant samples from those patients could not be compared with one another at the nucleotide level. Because only a small number of patients were included, the study had limitations, and the results will need to be validated in larger populations as well as under other immunosuppression protocols. Expanding Tregs with activated donor B cells appeared to identify the most biologically relevant and donor-specific TCRbeta repertoire. Biological reproducibility was not examined directly, but technical replication error appeared to be minimal. Donor-specific Treg expansion exceeded global Treg expansion in tolerant patients, suggesting antigen-driven rather than nonspecific expansion.

For TCRbeta CDR3 sequencing, genomic DNA from the sorted cells was extracted using the QIAGEN DNeasy Blood and Tissue Kit. High-throughput TCRbeta CDR3 sequencing was carried out commercially through immunoSEQ, with PCR amplification with bias correction and internal controls included. On the authors' methods: Unique productive TCRbeta sequences were defined by CDR3 nucleotide sequence when primers matched and otherwise by CDR3 amino acid sequence together with Vbeta and Jbeta genes. As a correction for sorting error, sequences shared between sorted populations at a frequency ratio of 2:1 or less were discarded, and the remaining shared sequences were assigned to the higher population. A sequence counted as donor-reactive if, in CFSE-low cells, the sequence had a frequency of at least 0.01% and was expanded at least 5-fold compared with unstimulated cells. Repertoire divergence was quantified by Jensen-Shannon divergence using the top 100 TCRbeta sequences ranked by frequency. When a sample had multiple sequencing runs, each run was corrected for sorting error separately and the runs were then pooled. TCRdb provides this immuneACCESS table in a form limited to in-frame rearrangements. Some clones are lacking; in checked studies, under half of them reflect an unresolved V gene, and why the rest are absent is not known. The V and J calls and clone size are taken from that table; D and trimming were inferred from the DNA. The sample table lists 45,000 to 55,000 clones, about 89% of them with a count of one. Clones ranked in the top ten supply nearly 15% of the sample.

Related donors were used in the transplants with nonmyeloablative bone marrow transplantation, and mixed chimerism was transient in the human trials. Unstimulated Tregs (CD4+CD25+CD127-), CD4+ non-Tregs (CD4+CD25-), CD4 and CD8 cells were FACS-sorted from thawed PBMCs. The patients were a few recipients of combined kidney and bone marrow transplants from the ITN036ST trial, and samples were available only from these trial subjects. Healthy control blood was separated into PBMCs by Ficoll density gradient and cryopreserved, and patient PBMCs were collected both before and after transplant. The specimen comprised CD8+ T cells from blood (PBMCs), sampled 24 months after the transplant. The source is a human patient who received a combined kidney and bone marrow transplant. Following transplantation, T cells from the graft donor may be among those present.

The base sequence is TGTGCCAGCAGCGATATGAACTACCAAGAGACCCAGTACTTC. It is translated as CASSDMNYQETQYF. The chain joins TRBV5-6 to TRBJ2-5; no confident D gene assignment can be made. CDR1 and CDR2 are read off the germline V gene as SGHDT and YYEEEE. The germline ends are 10 bases apart after V is trimmed by 4 bases and J by 0 bases. The CDR3 measures 14 amino acids from cysteine to phenylalanine. The sequence is cut down to CDR3 DNA, 42 bases in frame from base 1. With the rest looked up from the reference TRBV5-6 and TRBJ2-5 genes rather than sequenced, the full variable domain is DAGVTQSPTHLIKTRGQQVTLRCSPKSGHDTVSWYQQALGQGPQFIFQYYEEEERQRGNFPDRFSGHQFPNYSSELNVNALLLGDSALYLCASSDMNYQETQYFGPGTRLLVL.